Below, 20 T cell receptor beta chains from the same sample are listed, as sequenced in a study of blood T cell repertoires in COVID-19 (dated by TCRdb to 2019 to 2021). The library came from the immunoSEQ multiplex PCR assay. TCRdb provides this immuneACCESS table in a form limited to in-frame rearrangements. Some clones are lacking; in checked studies, under half of them reflect an unresolved V gene, and why the rest are absent is not known. The sample table holds about 59,000 clones, of which 91% were seen once. Approximately 8.1% of the sample goes to the ten largest clones. The sequenced sample consisted of peripheral blood. The receptors originated from a human donor in a cohort sampled during active COVID-19.

This clone was observed a handful of times. The chain is built from TRBV5-1 and TRBJ2-2, with no clear D. This CDR3 region has 11 residues. Germline CDR1 and CDR2: SGHRS and YFSETQ. The ends were cut back, 4 bases at V and 6 bases at J, with 4 bases in the middle. DNA for the CDR3: TGCGCCAGCAGCCAGGCCGGGGAGCTGTTTTTT. It yields the protein CASSQAGELFF.

The J gene is TRBJ2-6, the V gene TRBV19; TRBD1 matches 9 bases. Per germline, CDR1 LNHDA and CDR2 SQIVND (reference sequence). V was clipped by 3 bases and J by 4 bases; unmatched bases: 7. This CDR3 region has 17 residues. The CDR3 DNA reads TGTGCCAGTAGTATTATACAGGGGGCGAGGGGGGCCAACGTCCTGACTTTC. Translated: CASSIIQGARGANVLTF.

This sequence joins TRBV11-2 and TRBJ1-2; no firm D call. The V end was cut by 1 base, the J end by 3 bases, with 9 bases between. This CDR3 has 14 residues. Germline V lookup: CDR1 SGHAT, CDR2 FQNNGV. As DNA, the CDR3 is TGTGCCAGCAGCTTAGCCGGGTTGGACTATGGCTACACCTTC. This translates into CASSLAGLDYGYTF.

This chain links TRBV19 with TRBJ2-2; D unresolved. CDR3 length: 13 amino acids. The germline V gene encodes CDR1 LNHDA and CDR2 SQIVND (reference sequence). Trimming took off 6 bases at V and 3 bases at J, with 8 bases between the two ends. CDR3: CASSLPYTGELFF. The CDR3 DNA sequence: TGTGCCAGTAGCCTACCGTACACCGGGGAGCTGTTTTTT.

The chain combines TRBV20-1 with TRBJ1-1; D may be TRBD1 (5 bases). The germline V and J ends were trimmed by 5 bases and 8 bases, with 12 bases remaining between them. Germline V lookup: CDR1 DFQATT, CDR2 SNEGSKA (reference sequence). The CDR3 length is 11 residues. CDR3 coding DNA: TGCAGTGCTGACACCAGACAGGAAGCTTTCTTT. It translates to CSADTRQEAFF.

The chain uses TRBV9 and TRBJ2-3; 9 positions agree with TRBD2. This CDR3 contains 17 residues. CDR1 SGDLS and CDR2 YYNGEE come from the germline V gene. J gave up 5 bases and V 0 bases, and 10 bases lay outside the gene matches. The CDR3 nucleotides read TGTGCCAGCAGCGTAGGGACAGGACTAGCGCCCCTAGATACGCAGTATTTT. It translates to CASSVGTGLAPLDTQYF.

The chain uses TRBV5-1 and TRBJ2-3; D is unclear. The CDR3 covers 15 residues. Trimming took 1 base from V and 2 from J, leaving 11 bases between them. Germline CDR1 SGHRS, CDR2 YFSETQ. DNA for the CDR3: TGCGCCAGCAGCTTGTCCCCCGCGCCCACAGATACGCAGTATTTT. Amino acid sequence: CASSLSPAPTDTQYF.

This chain links TRBV7-3 with TRBJ2-3, with a tentative D call TRBD2 (6 bases). The CDR3 has 14 amino acids. V lost 5 bases to trimming and J lost 5 bases, with 14 bases between them. Germline V CDR1 and CDR2: SGHTA, FQGTGA. Written as DNA, the CDR3 is TGTGCCAGCAGCCTCGGACTGGAGGGAGATACGCAGTATTTT. Translating it yields CASSLGLEGDTQYF.

In nucleotides, the CDR3 is TGTGCCAGCGGAGACTGGGGGGGGGCCACTGAAGCTTTCTTT. Protein: CASGDWGGATEAFF. The chain carries TRBV6-5 and TRBJ1-1, with D possibly matching TRBD1 (6 bases). Per germline, CDR1 MNHEY and CDR2 SVGAGI. The CDR3 totals 14 residues. Trimming took off 8 bases at V and 4 bases at J, with 17 bases between the two ends.

V usage is TRBV12-5 and J usage is TRBJ2-1; 11 bases fit TRBD1. This CDR3 region has 14 residues. J gave up 8 bases and V 8 bases, and 8 bases lay outside the gene matches. Germline loops: CDR1 LGHNT, CDR2 FRNRAP. The CDR3: CASCRDRGFDEQFF. The CDR3 DNA follows: TGTGCTAGTTGCCGGGACAGGGGGTTCGATGAGCAGTTCTTC.

The rearrangement uses TRBV7-3 and TRBJ2-3, with TRBD2 matching over 13 bases. The CDR3 covers 17 residues. Germline V gives CDR1 SGHTA, CDR2 FQGTGA. V lost 5 bases, J lost 0 bases, and 5 bases stayed unmatched. The chain's CDR3 is CASSAGLAGESTDTQYF. CDR3 nucleotides: TGTGCCAGCAGCGCTGGACTAGCGGGGGAAAGCACAGATACGCAGTATTTT.

The chain joins TRBV30 to TRBJ1-3; a weak D match, TRBD1 (5 bases). The germline CDR1 and CDR2 sequences are GTSNPN and SVGIG (reference sequence). Trimming removed 4 bases from V and 7 bases from J, with 14 bases in between. This CDR3 contains 13 residues. This CDR3 is CAWMKGPFNTIYF. CDR3 coding DNA: TGTGCCTGGATGAAGGGGCCTTTTAACACCATATATTTT.

This chain joins TRBV18 and TRBJ2-1; no firm D call. V lost 0 bases to trimming and J lost 6 bases, with 3 bases between them. This CDR3 spans 12 amino acids. CDR1 is KGHSH and CDR2 is LQKENI in the germline V gene. The DNA of the CDR3 is TGTGCCAGCTCACCACCGAGCAATGAGCAGTTCTTC. This translates into CASSPPSNEQFF.

The CDR3 spells CASSLDTSGRSSYEQYF. CDR3 sequence (DNA): TGCGCCAGCAGCTTGGATACTAGCGGGAGGAGCTCCTACGAGCAGTACTTC. This chain joins TRBV5-1 and TRBJ2-7; TRBD2 matches 12 bases. The CDR3 totals 17 residues. Germline loops: CDR1 SGHRS, CDR2 YFSETQ. V lost 0 bases and J lost 0; bases outside the gene matches: 4.

The V and J genes are TRBV30 and TRBJ2-7, with 8 bases identical to TRBD1. The CDR3 extends over 14 amino acids. Germline V gives CDR1 GTSNPN, CDR2 SVGIG (reference sequence). After removal of 2 bases from V and 5 bases from J, the junction contained 8 bases not matched to a gene. The CDR3: CAWSPGQGVHEQYF. CDR3 DNA sequence: TGTGCCTGGAGTCCCGGACAGGGCGTCCACGAGCAGTACTTC.

V usage is TRBV30 and J usage is TRBJ1-1; TRBD1 might be the D (5 bases). This CDR3 region has 16 residues. Germline assignment: CDR1 GTSNPN and CDR2 SVGIG (reference sequence). With 3 bases removed from V and 0 bases from J, the gap between germline ends came to 17 bases. The CDR3 nucleotides read TGTGCCTGGAGGGGACTCGCGGGGAACATGAACACTGAAGCTTTCTTT. Protein: CAWRGLAGNMNTEAFF.

The CDR3 region has the DNA TGCGCCAGCAGCTTGTCACTCTTCTCTGGGGCCAACGTCCTGACTTTC. This sequence encodes CASSLSLFSGANVLTF. This chain uses TRBV5-1 with TRBJ2-6; unclear D gene. This CDR3 has 16 amino acids. CDR1 and CDR2 (germline): SGHRS, YFSETQ. Trimming took 1 base from V and 0 from J, leaving 8 bases between them. Full variable domain (outside the CDR3, taken from reference TRBV5-1 and TRBJ2-6): KAGVTQTPRYLIKTRGQQVTLSCSPISGHRSVSWYQQTPGQGLQFLFEYFSETQRNKGNFPGRFSGRQFSNSRSEMNVSTLELGDSALYLCASSLSLFSGANVLTFGAGSRLTVL.

The chain joins TRBV9 to TRBJ1-1; unclear D gene. Germline V gene sequence: CDR1 SGDLS, CDR2 YYNGEE. With 3 bases removed from V and 1 base from J, the gap between germline ends came to 10 bases. The CDR3 has 14 residues. The CDR3 DNA sequence: TGTGCCAGCAGCGGACATGTGGGGAACACTGAAGCTTTCTTT. The encoded protein is CASSGHVGNTEAFF.

V gene TRBV5-1 combines with J gene TRBJ1-1; 10 nucleotides match TRBD1. CDR1 and CDR2 (germline): SGHRS, YFSETQ. J lost 10 bases, V lost 0 bases, and 3 bases had no gene match. The length of the CDR3 is 13 residues. This chain's CDR3 is CASSLGQGAGAFF. Written as DNA, the CDR3 is TGCGCCAGCAGCTTGGGACAGGGGGCTGGAGCTTTCTTT.

The chain employs TRBV7-9 and TRBJ2-5; TRBD1 agrees at 11 bases. CDR3 length equals 16 residues. Losses at the gene ends were 5 bases for V and 6 bases for J; bases not matched to a gene: 11. Germline CDR1 reads SEHNR; CDR2 reads FQNEAQ (reference sequence). The CDR3: CASSPSGTGGRKTQYF. CDR3 coding DNA: TGTGCCAGCAGCCCGTCGGGGACAGGGGGGAGAAAGACCCAGTACTTC.